The subject of this entry is one TCR beta chain. It was with a sample-barcoded 5' primer and a J-beta primer mix that a second PCR of roughly 7 to 12 cycles was run. TCRdb reanalysed the 5' RACE reads using MiXCR and keeps one entry per CDR3 protein. Counted here are 1.5 million to 2 million distinct CDR3 sequences, approximately 30% occurring once; the ten biggest clones make up 7.7%. This specimen comes from a study of blood T cells in healthy people across ages. The sequencing sample was made of blood. The TCR was taken from a woman aged 25 to 39 in good health.

The CDR3 nucleotides are TGTGCCAGCAGCTTAACGGGGGGGCAGGCCAACGTCCTGACTTTC. It codes for CASSLTGGQANVLTF. V usage is TRBV7-9 and J usage is TRBJ2-6; 8 bases are shared with TRBD2. CDR1 and CDR2 from the germline V gene are SEHNR and FQNEAQ (reference sequence). Trimming at V came to 2 bases and at J to 6 bases, leaving 3 bases not matched to a gene. The CDR3 sequence is 15 residues long.